The entry that follows covers one T cell receptor (beta chain) sequence. The antigen remains undetermined. This sample is part of a study of CD4 T cells in relation to SARS-CoV-2 and coronaviruses. Study overall: Two subjects were Hispanic; patients were 7 or 8 males and a handful of females.

The V gene end was trimmed by 4 bases and the J gene end by 3 bases; junction bases not matched to a gene: 12. This CDR3 is built from 16 residues. Germline-derived CDR1 and CDR2 are SGHNT and YYREEE (reference sequence). The assay was immunoSEQ multiplex PCR, and TCRdb's table has in-frame clones only and misses some. The table includes about 36,000 clones, 77% detected once. The rearrangement joins TRBV5-4 to TRBJ2-5, with 7 bases that match TRBD2. This receptor was obtained from an adult with COVID-19. The sequenced material came from memory CD4+ T cells from PBMCs, cultured in vitro. The CDR3 here is CASSPERGEFEETQYF. CDR3 DNA sequence: TGTGCCAGCAGCCCGGAGCGGGGAGAGTTTGAAGAGACCCAGTACTTC.